A selection of T cell receptor beta chains follows, all from one sample in a study of blood T cell repertoires in COVID-19. Profiling relied on immunoSEQ multiplex PCR, and the TCRdb table lists in-frame clones only, not all of them. This table has roughly 260,000 clones, 90% to 95% appearing once. Input material: PBMCs or T cells enriched from blood (not recorded which). The receptors stem from a woman in her late teens or twenties who had recovered from COVID-19. The CDR3 runs from the conserved cysteine through the conserved F or W. D genes are given only for firm matches. The size of a clone is reported for some rows only, either as once, few or many, or as a class for expanded clones.

V gene,J gene,D gene,clone size,CDR3 DNA,CDR3 protein
TRBV14,TRBJ1-1,.,.,TGTGCCAGCGAAAGATGGGGGGGGAACACTGAAGCTTTCTTT,CASERWGGNTEAFF
TRBV11-2,TRBJ2-3,.,.,TGTGCCAGCAGCTTAGACCAGGGGGGCTCAGATACGCAGTATTTT,CASSLDQGGSDTQYF
TRBV9,TRBJ1-6,TRBD1,few,TGTGCCAGCAGCGTAGACAGGGGCTCCCATAATTCACCCCTCCACTTT,CASSVDRGSHNSPLHF
TRBV7-2,TRBJ2-1,.,once,TGTGCCAGCAGCTTACGGTACAATGAGCAGTTCTTC,CASSLRYNEQFF
TRBV23-1,TRBJ2-7,.,.,TGCGCCAGCAGTCAATCTTCCAGGGGAACCTACGAGCAGTACTTC,CASSQSSRGTYEQYF
TRBV29-1,TRBJ2-2,TRBD1,.,TGCAGCGTTCAGGGGGCGCGCACCGGGGAGCTGTTTTTT,CSVQGARTGELFF
TRBV11-3,TRBJ2-5,TRBD1,.,TGTGCCAGCAGCAGGGGACAGGGCTTACAAGAGACCCAGTACTTC,CASSRGQGLQETQYF
TRBV18,TRBJ1-2,TRBD1,.,TGTGCCAGCTCACCCGACAGGGGAGATAACTATGGCTACACCTTC,CASSPDRGDNYGYTF
TRBV19,TRBJ2-7,.,once,TGTGCCAGTAGGAACCTTGTTTCGGACGAGCAGTACTTC,CASRNLVSDEQYF
TRBV11-2,TRBJ2-1,TRBD1,.,TGTGCCAGCAGCTTAGTAGGGGGACAGGGGAGGGATGAGCAGTTCTTC,CASSLVGGQGRDEQFF
TRBV27,TRBJ1-3,TRBD1,.,TGTGCCAGCAGTAATCAGGGGGCGCTTGGAAACACCATATATTTT,CASSNQGALGNTIYF
TRBV5-4,TRBJ2-1,.,.,TGTGCCAGCAGCCCCGCAGGATCAGTAACCTACAATGAGCAGTTCTTC,CASSPAGSVTYNEQFF
TRBV6-5,TRBJ1-6,.,.,TGTGCCAGCACCAGGGAGGGACACGCTAATTCACCCCTCCACTTT,CASTREGHANSPLHF